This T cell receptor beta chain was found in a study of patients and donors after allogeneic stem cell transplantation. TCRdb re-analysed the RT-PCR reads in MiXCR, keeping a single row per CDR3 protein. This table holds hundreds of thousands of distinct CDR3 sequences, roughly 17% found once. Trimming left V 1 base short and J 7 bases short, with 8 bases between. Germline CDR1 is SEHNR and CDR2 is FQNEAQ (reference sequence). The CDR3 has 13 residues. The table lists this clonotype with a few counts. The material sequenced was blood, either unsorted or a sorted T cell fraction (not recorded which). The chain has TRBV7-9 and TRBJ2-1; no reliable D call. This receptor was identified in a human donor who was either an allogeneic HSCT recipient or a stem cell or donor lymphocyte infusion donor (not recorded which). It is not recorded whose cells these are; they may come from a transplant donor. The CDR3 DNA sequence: TGTGCCAGCAGCTTAGTGAGGTCAAATGAGCAGTTCTTC. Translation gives CASSLVRSNEQFF. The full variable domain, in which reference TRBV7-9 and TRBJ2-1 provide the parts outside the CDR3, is DTGVSQNPRHKITKRGQNVTFRCDPISEHNRLYWYRQTLGQGPEFLTYFQNEAQLEKSRLLSDRFSAERPKGSFSTLEIQRTEQGDSAMYLCASSLVRSNEQFFGPGTRLTVL.